What follows are 2 T cell receptor beta chains derived from one specimen sequenced in a study of blood T cell repertoires in COVID-19. Profiling relied on immunoSEQ multiplex PCR, and the TCRdb table lists in-frame clones only, not all of them. The top ten hold nearly 2.5% of the sample, which has 150,000 to 200,000 clones, about 87% seen once. Sequences were obtained from peripheral blood. The receptors here all came from a man in his forties with active or convalescent COVID-19.

This clone showed up just once. V usage is TRBV28 and J usage is TRBJ2-7; 7 bases line up with TRBD2. The CDR3 has 14 amino acids. Per the germline V gene, CDR1 is MDHEN and CDR2 is SYDVKM. Germline trimming cut 2 bases from V and 0 bases from J; bases unmatched to any gene: 1. CDR3 residues: CASSLGTTSYEQYF. As DNA, the CDR3 is TGTGCCAGCAGTTTAGGGACTACCTCCTACGAGCAGTACTTC.

This clone was observed a single time. J is TRBJ2-1 and V is TRBV7-3; D gene ambiguous. The V end was cut by 0 bases, the J end by 0 bases, with 9 bases between. CDR3 length: 16 residues. Germline V gives CDR1 SGHTA, CDR2 FQGTGA. In DNA, the CDR3 is TGTGCCAGCAGCTTAACGCCCTCGAGCTCCTACAATGAGCAGTTCTTC. This encodes CASSLTPSSSYNEQFF.